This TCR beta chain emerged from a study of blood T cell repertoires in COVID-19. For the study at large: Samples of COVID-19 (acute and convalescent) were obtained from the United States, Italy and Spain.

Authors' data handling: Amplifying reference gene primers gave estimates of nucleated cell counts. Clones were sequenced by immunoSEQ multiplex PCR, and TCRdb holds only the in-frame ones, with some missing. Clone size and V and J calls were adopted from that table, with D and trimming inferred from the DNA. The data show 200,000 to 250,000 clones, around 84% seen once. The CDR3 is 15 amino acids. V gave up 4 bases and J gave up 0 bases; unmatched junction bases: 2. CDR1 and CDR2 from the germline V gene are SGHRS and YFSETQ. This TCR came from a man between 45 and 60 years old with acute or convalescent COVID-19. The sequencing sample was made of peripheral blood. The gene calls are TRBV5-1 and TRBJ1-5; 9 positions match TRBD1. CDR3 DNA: TGCGCCAGCAGCCGGACAGGGGATAGCAATCAGCCCCAGCATTTT. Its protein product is CASSRTGDSNQPQHF.